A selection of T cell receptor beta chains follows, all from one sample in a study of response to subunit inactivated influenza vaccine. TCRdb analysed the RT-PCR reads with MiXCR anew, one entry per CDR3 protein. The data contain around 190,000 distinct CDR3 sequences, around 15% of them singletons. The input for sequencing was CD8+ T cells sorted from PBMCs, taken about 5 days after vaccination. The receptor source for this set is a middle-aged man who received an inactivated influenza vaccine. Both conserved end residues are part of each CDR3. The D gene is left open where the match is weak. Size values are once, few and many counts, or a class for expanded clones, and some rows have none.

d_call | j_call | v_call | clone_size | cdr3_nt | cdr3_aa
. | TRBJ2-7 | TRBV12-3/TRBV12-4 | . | TGTGCCAGCAGTTTAGTAACAGTTTACGAGCAGTACTTC | CASSLVTVYEQYF
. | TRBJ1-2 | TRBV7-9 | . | TGTGCCAGCAGCTTATCGGGACCAACTTTTTCCCCCCTTGGCTACACCTTC | CASSLSGPTFSPLGYTF
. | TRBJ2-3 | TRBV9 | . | TGTGCCAGCAGCTCAGAGGGGGGCCTCAGCACAGATACGCAGTATTTT | CASSSEGGLSTDTQYF
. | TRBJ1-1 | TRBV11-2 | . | TGTGCCAGCAGCTGGTATACCTCCATGAACACTGAAGCTTTCTTT | CASSWYTSMNTEAFF
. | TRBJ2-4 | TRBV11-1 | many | TGTGCCAGCAGCTCGACCGACAGGCCCCCCATAGCCAAAAACATTCAGTACTTC | CASSSTDRPPIAKNIQYF
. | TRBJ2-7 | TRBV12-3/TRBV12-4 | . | TGTGCCAGCGGGGAGGGGGCGGATTACGAGCAGTACTTC | CASGEGADYEQYF
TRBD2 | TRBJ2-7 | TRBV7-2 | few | TGTGCCAGCAGCGGTGGGCCGACTAGCGTTTATTACGAGCAGTACTTC | CASSGGPTSVYYEQYF
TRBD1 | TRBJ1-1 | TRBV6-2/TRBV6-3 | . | TGTGCCAGCAGTTCCACAGGGGGCTATCGGAACACTGAAGCTTTCTTT | CASSSTGGYRNTEAFF
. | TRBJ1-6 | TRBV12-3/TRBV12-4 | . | TGTGCCAGCAGTTTCCGGGTCGGCCATTCACCCCTCCACTTT | CASSFRVGHSPLHF
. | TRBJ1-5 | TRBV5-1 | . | TGCGCCAGCAGCCTGACAGACAATAGCAATCAGCCCCAGCATTTT | CASSLTDNSNQPQHF
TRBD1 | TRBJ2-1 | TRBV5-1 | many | TGCGCCAGCAGCGTGGGACAGGGCCATGAGCAGTTCTTC | CASSVGQGHEQFF
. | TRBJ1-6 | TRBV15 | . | TGTGCCACCAGCAGAGATCTCCAGGGGAGGGTTTCACCCCTCCACTTT | CATSRDLQGRVSPLHF
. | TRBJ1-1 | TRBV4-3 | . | TGCGCCAGCAGCCAAGGTCCGGGGTGGGCGAACACTGAAGCTTTCTTT | CASSQGPGWANTEAFF
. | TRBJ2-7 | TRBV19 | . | TGTGCCAGTAGTATAGGCGGTGCCTCCTACGAGCAGTACTTC | CASSIGGASYEQYF
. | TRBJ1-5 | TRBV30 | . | TGTGCCTGGAGTGTATGGGGGGGCGATCAGCCCCAGCATTTT | CAWSVWGGDQPQHF
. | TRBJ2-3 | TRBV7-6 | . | TGTGCCAGCAGCTTAATCGCGCGAAACACAGATACGCAGTATTTT | CASSLIARNTDTQYF
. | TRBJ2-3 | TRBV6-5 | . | TGTGCCAGCAGTTACACGGGGGGCGGGGCAGATACGCAGTATTTT | CASSYTGGGADTQYF
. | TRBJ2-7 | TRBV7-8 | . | TGTGCCAGCAGCCCAGCAAGGATACGGGGGAACGAGCAGTACTTC | CASSPARIRGNEQYF
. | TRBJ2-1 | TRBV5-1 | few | TGCGCCAGCAGCTTGGACCCTGCTGGGAGCTACAATGAGCAGTTCTTC | CASSLDPAGSYNEQFF
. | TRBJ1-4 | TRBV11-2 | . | TGTGCCAGCAGCCGAAGAGGGTTGAGGAATGAAAAACTGTTTTTT | CASSRRGLRNEKLFF
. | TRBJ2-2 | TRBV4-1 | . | TGCGCCAGCAGCCAAGATCGGGCAGGGGAGCTGTTTTTT | CASSQDRAGELFF
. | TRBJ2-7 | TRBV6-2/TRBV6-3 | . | TGTGCCAGCATGCTAGGCCCCCACGAGCAGTACTTC | CASMLGPHEQYF
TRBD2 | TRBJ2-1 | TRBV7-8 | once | TGTGCCAGCAGCTTCCCCGGGACTAGCTCCAGGGAGCAGTTCTTC | CASSFPGTSSREQFF
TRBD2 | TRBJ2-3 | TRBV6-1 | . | TGTGCCAGCTCGAAAGTAGCGGGGGCAACAGATATGCAGTATTTT | CASSKVAGATDMQYF
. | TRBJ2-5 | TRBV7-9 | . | TGTGCCAGCAGCTTAAGGGAGAGCCAGTACTTC | CASSLRESQYF
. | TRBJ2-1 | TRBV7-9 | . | TGTGCCAGCAGCTTACCCCCCAATGAGCAGTTCTTC | CASSLPPNEQFF
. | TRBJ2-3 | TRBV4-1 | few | TGCGCCAGCAGCCTGACCGGGACTGACACAGATACGCAGTATTTT | CASSLTGTDTDTQYF
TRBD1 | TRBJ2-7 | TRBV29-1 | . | TGCAGCGTTAGGACAGGCTACTCCTACGAGCAGTACTTC | CSVRTGYSYEQYF
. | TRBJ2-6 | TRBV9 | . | TGTGCCAGCAGCGTAGGGGGCACTGGGGCCAACGTCCTGACTTTC | CASSVGGTGANVLTF
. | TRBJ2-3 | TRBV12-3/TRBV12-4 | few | TGTGCCAGCAGTACTACCGTGGTCGGGTCAAGGACAGATACGCAGTATTTT | CASSTTVVGSRTDTQYF
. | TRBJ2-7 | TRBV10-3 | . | TGTGCCATCAGTGAGCTGCGAGGCCCCACCTACGAGCAGTACTTC | CAISELRGPTYEQYF
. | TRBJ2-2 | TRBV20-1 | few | TGCAGTGCTCACCACCCGGGCTACTCTAAGGCCGGGGAGCTGTTTTTT | CSAHHPGYSKAGELFF
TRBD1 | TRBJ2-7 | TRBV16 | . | TGTGCCAGCAGCTTCCGGACAGGCCCCTACGAGCAGTACTTC | CASSFRTGPYEQYF
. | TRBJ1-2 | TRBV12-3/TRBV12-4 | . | TGTGCCAGCAGCCCCTCCACAGGGTCCCAAGCTTATGGCTACACCTTC | CASSPSTGSQAYGYTF
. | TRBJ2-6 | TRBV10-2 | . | TGCGCCAGCAGTGACCCGAGCGGAAGCTCTGGGGCCAACGTCCTGACTTTC | CASSDPSGSSGANVLTF
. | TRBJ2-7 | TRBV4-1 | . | TGCGCCAGCAGCCAAGAGGGATCAGGGGCCGGGAGGGAGCAGTACTTC | CASSQEGSGAGREQYF
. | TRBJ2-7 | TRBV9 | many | TGTGCCAGCAGCCCAGGGGCCGTCCACTACGAGCAGTACTTC | CASSPGAVHYEQYF
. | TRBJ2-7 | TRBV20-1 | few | TGCAGTGCCAAAGACGGGACTTACTCCTACGAGCAGTACTTC | CSAKDGTYSYEQYF
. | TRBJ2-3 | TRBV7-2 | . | TGTGCCAGCAGCCAGACTAGTTTGGGGGCGGATACGCAGTATTTT | CASSQTSLGADTQYF
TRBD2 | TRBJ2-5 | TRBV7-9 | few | TGTGCCAGCAGATTGAGTCGACTAGCGGGGGAAGAGACCCAGTACTTC | CASRLSRLAGEETQYF
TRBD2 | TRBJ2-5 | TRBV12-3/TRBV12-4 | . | TGTGCCAGCAGCACCGAGGGAGGGGAGACCCAGTACTTC | CASSTEGGETQYF
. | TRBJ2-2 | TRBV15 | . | TGTGCCACCAGCCCGCGCGGTAACACCGGGGAGCTGTTTTTT | CATSPRGNTGELFF
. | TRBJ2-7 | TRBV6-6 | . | TGTGCCAGCAATATCCCGGGCGAGCAGTACTTC | CASNIPGEQYF
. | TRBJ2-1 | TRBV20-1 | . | TGCAGTGCTAGAGATCTATGGGGGACCTCCTACAATGAGCAGTTCTTC | CSARDLWGTSYNEQFF
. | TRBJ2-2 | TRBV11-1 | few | TGTGCCAGCAGCTTACTTTGGGAGGAGAACACCGGGGAGCTGTTTTTT | CASSLLWEENTGELFF
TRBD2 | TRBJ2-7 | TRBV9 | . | TGTGCCAGCAGCGCCGGACTAGCGGGAGTGTACGAGCAGTACTTC | CASSAGLAGVYEQYF